This TCR beta chain was captured in a study of blood T cell repertoires in COVID-19. Study-level information: COVID-19 samples from acute and convalescent phases originated in the United States, Italy and Spain.

CDR1 is DFQATT and CDR2 is SNEGSKA in the germline V gene (reference sequence). Trimming stripped 6 bases from V and 4 bases from J, with 9 bases between. The CDR3 is made up of 11 amino acids. Sequenced by immunoSEQ multiplex PCR; TCRdb stores in-frame clones only, minus some. The profile shows 160,000 or so clones, around 80% of them singletons. The TCR originated in a man aged 50-59 years who had recovered from COVID-19. Sequencing was done on a sample of PBMCs or T cells enriched from blood (not recorded which). The rearrangement links TRBV20-1 to TRBJ1-2, with a tentative D call TRBD1 (5 bases). The CDR3 region has the DNA TGCAGTGCAGACAGAGTCTATGGCTACACCTTC. This gives the protein CSADRVYGYTF.